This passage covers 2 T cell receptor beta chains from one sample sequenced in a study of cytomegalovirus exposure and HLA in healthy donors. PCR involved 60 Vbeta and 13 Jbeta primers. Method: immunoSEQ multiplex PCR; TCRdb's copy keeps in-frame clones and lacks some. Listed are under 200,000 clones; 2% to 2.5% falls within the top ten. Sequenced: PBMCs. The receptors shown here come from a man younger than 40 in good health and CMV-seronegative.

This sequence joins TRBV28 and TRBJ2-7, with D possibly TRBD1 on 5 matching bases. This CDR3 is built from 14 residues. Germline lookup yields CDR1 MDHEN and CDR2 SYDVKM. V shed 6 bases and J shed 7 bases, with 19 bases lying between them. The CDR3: CASSLTPGREEQYF. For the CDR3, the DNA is TGTGCCAGCAGCCTTACCCCTGGCAGGGAAGAGCAGTACTTC.

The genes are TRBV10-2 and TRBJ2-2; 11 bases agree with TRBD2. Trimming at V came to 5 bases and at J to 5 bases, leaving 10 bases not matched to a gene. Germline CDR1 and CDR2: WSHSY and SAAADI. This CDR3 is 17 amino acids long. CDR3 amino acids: CASSKSIAGGHTGELFF. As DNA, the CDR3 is TGCGCCAGCAGTAAAAGTATAGCGGGAGGGCATACCGGGGAGCTGTTTTTT.